The rows below give T cell receptor beta chains drawn from one sample of a study of blood T cell repertoires in COVID-19. Sequencing was performed with immunoSEQ multiplex PCR; in TCRdb, only in-frame clones are kept and a portion is missing. The table shows approximately 360,000 clones, with 90% occurring only once. What was sequenced was peripheral blood. All receptors come from a man aged 18 to 30 with active or convalescent COVID-19. CDR3s include the opening cysteine and the closing phenylalanine or tryptophan. The D gene is left open where the match is weak. Expanded clones get a size class; other rows say once, few or many, or leave the size out.

D	V	J	size	CDR3	DNA
.	TRBV18	TRBJ2-3	once	CASSPQRKTSTDTQYF	TGTGCCAGCTCACCACAGCGGAAAACTAGCACAGATACGCAGTATTTT
.	TRBV29-1	TRBJ2-4	.	CSVEDTGAKNIQYF	TGCAGCGTTGAAGATACGGGGGCCAAAAACATTCAGTACTTC
.	TRBV5-8	TRBJ2-3	.	CASSWGTASTDTQYF	TGTGCCAGCAGCTGGGGGACTGCTAGCACAGATACGCAGTATTTT
TRBD1	TRBV29-1	TRBJ2-1	.	CSVYGQGKVIGNEQFF	TGCAGCGTTTATGGACAGGGCAAAGTGATTGGGAATGAGCAGTTCTTC
.	TRBV12-1	TRBJ1-1	.	CATRHSGLEAFF	TGTGCCACCCGACACTCCGGCCTTGAAGCTTTCTTT
TRBD2	TRBV19	TRBJ2-1	once	CASSIRGLAGLSSYNEQFF	TGTGCCAGTAGTATACGAGGGCTAGCGGGGCTATCATCCTACAATGAGCAGTTCTTC
TRBD1	TRBV11-3	TRBJ1-1	.	CASSLGKGAPEAFF	TGTGCCAGCAGCTTAGGGAAGGGGGCTCCTGAAGCTTTCTTT
TRBD2	TRBV4-2	TRBJ2-2	.	CASSQEQWTSGAGELFF	TGTGCCAGCAGCCAAGAACAGTGGACTAGTGGAGCCGGGGAGCTGTTTTTT
TRBD1	TRBV5-5	TRBJ1-6	.	CASRTDRDNSPLHF	TGTGCCAGCAGAACGGACAGGGACAATTCACCCCTCCACTTT
.	TRBV9	TRBJ2-3	.	CASSLMAGSTDTQYF	TGTGCCAGCAGCCTTATGGCGGGGAGCACAGATACGCAGTATTTT
TRBD1	TRBV5-1	TRBJ2-7	.	CASTRRGQMYEQYF	TGCGCCAGCACCCGTCGGGGACAGATGTACGAGCAGTACTTC
.	TRBV4-1	TRBJ2-7	once	CASSQAGAYEQYF	TGCGCCAGCAGCCAAGCAGGGGCCTACGAGCAGTACTTC
.	TRBV18	TRBJ1-5	.	CASSLGAGVNQPQHF	TGTGCCAGCTCCCTGGGGGCGGGGGTTAATCAGCCCCAGCATTTT
TRBD1	TRBV19	TRBJ1-2	.	CATSRDRYYGYTF	TGTGCCACCAGTAGGGACAGATACTATGGCTACACCTTC
TRBD1	TRBV27	TRBJ1-1	.	CASRPTGTVNTEAFF	TGTGCCAGCAGACCCACCGGGACAGTGAACACTGAAGCTTTCTTT
.	TRBV7-3	TRBJ2-7	.	CASSFRGPSYEQYF	TGTGCCAGCAGCTTCAGGGGACCCAGCTACGAGCAGTACTTC
.	TRBV27	TRBJ1-5	.	CARPQQGSDQPQHF	TGTGCCAGACCCCAACAGGGTAGCGACCAGCCCCAGCATTTT
.	TRBV18	TRBJ1-2	.	CASSPGRYGYTF	TGTGCCAGCTCACCCGGGAGATATGGCTACACCTTC
.	TRBV5-1	TRBJ2-3	.	CASLRGDTDTQYF	TGCGCCAGCCTCAGGGGGGACACAGATACGCAGTATTTT
.	TRBV6-2/TRBV6-3	TRBJ1-1	few	CASNPGLVGTEAFF	TGTGCCAGCAACCCAGGACTTGTGGGCACTGAAGCTTTCTTT
.	TRBV30	TRBJ2-5	few	CAGDRAGETQYF	TGTGCCGGCGACAGGGCGGGGGAGACCCAGTACTTC
TRBD1	TRBV4-1	TRBJ2-1	.	CASSLLGQGPYNEQFF	TGCGCCAGCAGCCTCCTCGGACAGGGCCCCTACAATGAGCAGTTCTTC
.	TRBV4-3	TRBJ1-3	.	CASSQDWGDLSGNTIYF	TGCGCCAGCAGCCAAGATTGGGGGGACCTCTCTGGAAACACCATATATTTT
.	TRBV28	TRBJ2-3	.	CASSDRRGNTQYF	TGTGCCAGCAGTGACAGGCGAGGGAATACGCAGTATTTT
.	TRBV4-3	TRBJ2-3	.	CASSQERGLGTDTQYF	TGCGCCAGCAGCCAAGAAAGGGGTTTGGGGACAGATACGCAGTATTTT
.	TRBV28	TRBJ1-1	.	CASRRANTEAFF	TGTGCCAGCCGCAGGGCGAACACTGAAGCTTTCTTT
.	TRBV28	TRBJ1-1	.	CASRGGSGYGAFF	TGTGCCAGCAGAGGCGGAAGTGGGTATGGAGCTTTCTTT
TRBD1	TRBV18	TRBJ2-3	.	CASSPRHKGQITDTQYF	TGTGCCAGCTCACCACGTCATAAGGGACAGATCACAGATACGCAGTATTTT
.	TRBV11-3	TRBJ2-1	.	CASSFSRDNEQFF	TGTGCCAGCAGCTTTTCCCGCGATAATGAGCAGTTCTTC
.	TRBV2	TRBJ1-2	.	CASSAGHSGGYTF	TGTGCCAGCAGTGCTGGGCATTCCGGTGGCTACACCTTC
TRBD2	TRBV11-3	TRBJ2-7	.	CASSPGAGGSYEQYF	TGTGCCAGCAGCCCGGGGGCGGGGGGCTCCTACGAGCAGTACTTC
TRBD2	TRBV4-3	TRBJ2-3	.	CASSQDERGGDTQYF	TGCGCCAGCAGCCAAGATGAGCGGGGGGGAGATACGCAGTATTTT
TRBD2	TRBV4-1	TRBJ2-6	once	CASSQSTSGTGSGANVLTF	TGCGCCAGCAGCCAATCGACTAGCGGGACGGGCTCTGGGGCCAACGTCCTGACTTTC
TRBD2	TRBV7-9	TRBJ2-2	.	CASILTSGGPNTGELFF	TGTGCCAGCATTTTGACTAGCGGGGGCCCGAACACCGGGGAGCTGTTTTTT
TRBD1	TRBV28	TRBJ1-5	.	CASSFGTGERRAQHF	TGTGCCAGCAGCTTTGGGACAGGGGAGAGGAGAGCCCAGCATTTT
TRBD2	TRBV6-2/TRBV6-3	TRBJ2-5	.	CASSTPQAGQETQYF	TGTGCCAGCAGTACCCCTCAAGCGGGGCAAGAGACCCAGTACTTC
.	TRBV2	TRBJ1-6	once	CASSGRESNSPLHF	TGTGCCAGCAGTGGCCGGGAATCTAATTCACCCCTCCACTTT
TRBD1	TRBV3-1/TRBV3-2	TRBJ1-4	.	CASSQVSQGSEKLFF	TGTGCCAGCAGCCAAGTATCACAGGGGAGTGAAAAACTGTTTTTT
.	TRBV6-5	TRBJ1-6	.	CASSGRSSYNSPLHF	TGTGCCAGCTCTGGGCGAAGCTCCTATAATTCACCCCTCCACTTT
TRBD1	TRBV11-2	TRBJ1-4	.	CASSLEGGRNEKLFF	TGTGCCAGCAGCCTCGAAGGGGGCCGAAATGAAAAACTGTTTTTT
.	TRBV11-2	TRBJ2-1	.	CASSLLPGNEQFF	TGTGCCAGCAGCTTACTGCCGGGAAATGAGCAGTTCTTC
TRBD1	TRBV19	TRBJ1-2	once	CATLPGQPGTNYGYTF	TGTGCCACTCTTCCGGGACAGCCTGGGACTAACTATGGCTACACCTTC
TRBD2	TRBV7-2	TRBJ2-7	.	CASSLSGNVGEQYF	TGTGCCAGCAGCCTGAGCGGGAATGTCGGCGAGCAGTACTTC
.	TRBV7-3	TRBJ1-1	few	CASSLTGKEGAFF	TGTGCCAGCAGCTTAACTGGAAAAGAGGGAGCTTTCTTT
.	TRBV6-2/TRBV6-3	TRBJ1-1	.	CASSYSGQTEAFF	TGTGCCAGCAGTTACTCGGGGCAAACTGAAGCTTTCTTT
TRBD2	TRBV28	TRBJ2-3	.	CATAPFLGGKREKDTQYF	TGTGCCACTGCCCCCTTCTTGGGGGGTAAGCGGGAGAAAGATACGCAGTATTTT